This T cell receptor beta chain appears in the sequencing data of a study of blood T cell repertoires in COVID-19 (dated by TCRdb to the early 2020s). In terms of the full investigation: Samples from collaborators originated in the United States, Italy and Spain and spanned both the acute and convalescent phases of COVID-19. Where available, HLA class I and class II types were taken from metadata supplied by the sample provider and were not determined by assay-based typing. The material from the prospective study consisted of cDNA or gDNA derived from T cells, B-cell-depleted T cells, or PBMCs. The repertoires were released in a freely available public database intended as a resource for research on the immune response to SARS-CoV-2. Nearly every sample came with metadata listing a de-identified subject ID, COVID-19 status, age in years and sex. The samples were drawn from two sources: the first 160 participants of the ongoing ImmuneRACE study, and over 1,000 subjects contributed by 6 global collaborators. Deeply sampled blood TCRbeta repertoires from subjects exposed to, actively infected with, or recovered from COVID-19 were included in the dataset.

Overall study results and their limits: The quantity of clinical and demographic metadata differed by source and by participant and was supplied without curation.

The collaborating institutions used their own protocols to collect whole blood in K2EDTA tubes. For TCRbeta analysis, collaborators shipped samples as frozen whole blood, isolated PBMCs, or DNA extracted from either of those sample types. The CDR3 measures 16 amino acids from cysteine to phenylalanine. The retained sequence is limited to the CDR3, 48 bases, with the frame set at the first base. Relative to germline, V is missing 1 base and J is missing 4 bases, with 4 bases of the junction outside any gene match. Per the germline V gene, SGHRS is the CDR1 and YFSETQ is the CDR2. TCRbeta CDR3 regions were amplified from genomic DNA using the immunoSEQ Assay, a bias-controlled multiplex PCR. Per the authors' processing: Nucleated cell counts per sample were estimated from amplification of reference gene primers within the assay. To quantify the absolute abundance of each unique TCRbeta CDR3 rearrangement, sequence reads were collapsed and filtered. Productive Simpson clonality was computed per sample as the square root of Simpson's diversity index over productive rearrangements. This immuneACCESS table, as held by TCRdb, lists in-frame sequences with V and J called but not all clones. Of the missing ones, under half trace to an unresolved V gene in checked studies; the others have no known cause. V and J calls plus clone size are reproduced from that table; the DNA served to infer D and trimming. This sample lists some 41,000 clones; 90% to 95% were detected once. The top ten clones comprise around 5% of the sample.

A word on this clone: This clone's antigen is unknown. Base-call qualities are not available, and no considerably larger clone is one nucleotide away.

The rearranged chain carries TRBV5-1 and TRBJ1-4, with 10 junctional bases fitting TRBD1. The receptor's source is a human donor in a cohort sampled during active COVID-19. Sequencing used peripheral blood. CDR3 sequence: CASSLLGTGVNEKLFF. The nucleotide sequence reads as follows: TGCGCCAGCAGCTTGTTGGGGACAGGGGTTAATGAAAAACTGTTTTTT.